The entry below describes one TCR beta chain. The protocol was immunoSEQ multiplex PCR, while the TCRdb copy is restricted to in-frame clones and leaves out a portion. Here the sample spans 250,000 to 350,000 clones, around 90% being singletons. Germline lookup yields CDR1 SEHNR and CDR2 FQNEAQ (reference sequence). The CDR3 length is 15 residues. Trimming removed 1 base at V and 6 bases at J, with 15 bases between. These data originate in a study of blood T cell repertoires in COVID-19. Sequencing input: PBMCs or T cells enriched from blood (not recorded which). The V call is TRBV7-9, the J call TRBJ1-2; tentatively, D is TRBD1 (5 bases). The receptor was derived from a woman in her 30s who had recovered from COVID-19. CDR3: CASSLGQGPRDGYTF. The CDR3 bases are TGTGCCAGCAGCTTAGGGCAGGGCCCTCGGGATGGCTACACCTTC. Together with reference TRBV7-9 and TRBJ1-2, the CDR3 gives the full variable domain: DTGVSQNPRHKITKRGQNVTFRCDPISEHNRLYWYRQTLGQGPEFLTYFQNEAQLEKSRLLSDRFSAERPKGSFSTLEIQRTEQGDSAMYLCASSLGQGPRDGYTFGSGTRLTVV.